This T cell receptor (beta chain) originates from a study of monozygotic twins with inflammatory bowel disease. From its re-call of the 5' RACE reads, TCRdb lists each CDR3 protein once, without DNA. The sample table sets out under 45,000 distinct CDR3 sequences. This CDR3 contains 13 residues. Germline assignment: CDR1 SGHTA and CDR2 FQGTGA. The J gene is TRBJ1-2, the V gene TRBV7-3. The specimen was blood. The clonotype comes from a human donor with ulcerative colitis or Crohn's disease, or a healthy co-twin of an affected twin (not recorded which). CDR3 sequence reads: CASSFGSDSGYTF.